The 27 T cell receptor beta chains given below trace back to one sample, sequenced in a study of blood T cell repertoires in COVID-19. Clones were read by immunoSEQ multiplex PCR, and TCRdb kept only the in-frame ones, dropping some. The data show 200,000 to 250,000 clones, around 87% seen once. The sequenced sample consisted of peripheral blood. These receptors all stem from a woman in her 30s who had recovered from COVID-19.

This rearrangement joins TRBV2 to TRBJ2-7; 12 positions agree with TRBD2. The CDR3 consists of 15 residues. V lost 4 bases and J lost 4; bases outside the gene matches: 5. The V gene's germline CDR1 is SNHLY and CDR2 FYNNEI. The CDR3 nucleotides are TGTGCCAGCAGTGGAAACCTAGCGGGGGGGTACGAGCAGTACTTC. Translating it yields CASSGNLAGGYEQYF.

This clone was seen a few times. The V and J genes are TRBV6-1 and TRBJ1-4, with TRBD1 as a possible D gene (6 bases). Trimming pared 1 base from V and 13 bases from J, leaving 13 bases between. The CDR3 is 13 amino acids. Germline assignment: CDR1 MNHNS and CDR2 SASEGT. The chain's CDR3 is CASSEGTHRVLFF. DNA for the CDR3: TGTGCCAGCAGTGAAGGGACTCACAGGGTACTGTTTTTT.

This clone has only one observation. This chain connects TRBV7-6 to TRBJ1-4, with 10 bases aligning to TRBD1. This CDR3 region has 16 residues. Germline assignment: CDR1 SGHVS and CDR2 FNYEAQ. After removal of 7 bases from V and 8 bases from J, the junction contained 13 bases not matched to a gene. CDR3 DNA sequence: TGTGCCAGCACCCTCGGTGGTGGACAGGGGGGGGAAAAACTGTTTTTT. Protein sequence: CASTLGGGQGGEKLFF.

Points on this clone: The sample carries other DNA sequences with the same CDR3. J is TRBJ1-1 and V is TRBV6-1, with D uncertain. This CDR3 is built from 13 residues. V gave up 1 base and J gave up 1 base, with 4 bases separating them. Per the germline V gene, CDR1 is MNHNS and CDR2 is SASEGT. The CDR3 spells CASSEGRNTEAFF. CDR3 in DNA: TGTGCCAGCAGTGAAGGCAGGAACACTGAAGCTTTCTTT.

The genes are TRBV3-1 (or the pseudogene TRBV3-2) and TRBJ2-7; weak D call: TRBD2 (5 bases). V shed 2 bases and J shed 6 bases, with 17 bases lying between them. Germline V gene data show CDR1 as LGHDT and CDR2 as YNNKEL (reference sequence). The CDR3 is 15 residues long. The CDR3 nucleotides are TGTGCCAGCAGCCAAAGGAAGAAACTAGTTTCCGAGCAGTACTTC. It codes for CASSQRKKLVSEQYF.

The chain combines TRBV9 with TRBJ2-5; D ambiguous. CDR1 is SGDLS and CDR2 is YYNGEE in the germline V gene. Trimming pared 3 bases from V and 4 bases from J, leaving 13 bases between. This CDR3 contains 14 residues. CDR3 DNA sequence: TGTGCCAGCAGCGCAGAAACAGAGAGAGAGACCCAGTACTTC. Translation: CASSAETERETQYF.

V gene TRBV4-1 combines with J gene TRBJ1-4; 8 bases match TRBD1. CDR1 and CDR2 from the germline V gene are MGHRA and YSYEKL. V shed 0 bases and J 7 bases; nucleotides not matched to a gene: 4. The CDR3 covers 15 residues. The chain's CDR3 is CASSQETGAVEKLFF. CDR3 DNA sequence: TGCGCCAGCAGCCAAGAGACAGGGGCAGTTGAAAAACTGTTTTTT.

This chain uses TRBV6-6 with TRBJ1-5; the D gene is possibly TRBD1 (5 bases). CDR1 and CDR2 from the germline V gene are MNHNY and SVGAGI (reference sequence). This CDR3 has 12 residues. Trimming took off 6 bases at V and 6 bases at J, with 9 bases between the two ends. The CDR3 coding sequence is TGTGCCAGCAGACCCCAGGGTCAGCCCCAGCATTTT. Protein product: CASRPQGQPQHF.

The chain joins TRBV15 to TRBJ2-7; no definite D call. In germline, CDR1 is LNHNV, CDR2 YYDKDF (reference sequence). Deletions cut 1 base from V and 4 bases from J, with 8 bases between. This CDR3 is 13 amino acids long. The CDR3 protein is CATSRAAGYEQYF. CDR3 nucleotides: TGTGCCACCAGCAGAGCTGCAGGATACGAGCAGTACTTC.

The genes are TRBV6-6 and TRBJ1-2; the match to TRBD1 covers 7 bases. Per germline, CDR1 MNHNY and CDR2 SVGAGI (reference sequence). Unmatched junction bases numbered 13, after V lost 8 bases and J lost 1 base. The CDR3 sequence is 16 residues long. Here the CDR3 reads CASDPLDRTINYGYTF. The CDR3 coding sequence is TGTGCCAGCGACCCATTGGACAGGACTATTAACTATGGCTACACCTTC.

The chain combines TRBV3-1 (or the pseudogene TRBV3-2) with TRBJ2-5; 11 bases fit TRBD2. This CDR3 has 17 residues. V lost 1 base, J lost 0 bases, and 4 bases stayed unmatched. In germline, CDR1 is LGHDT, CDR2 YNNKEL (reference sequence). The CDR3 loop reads CASSQVASGGYQETQYF. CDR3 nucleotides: TGTGCCAGCAGCCAAGTGGCTAGCGGGGGGTACCAAGAGACCCAGTACTTC.

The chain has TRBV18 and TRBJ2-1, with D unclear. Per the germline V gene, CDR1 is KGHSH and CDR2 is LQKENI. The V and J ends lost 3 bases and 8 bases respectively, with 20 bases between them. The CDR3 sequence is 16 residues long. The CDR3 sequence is CASSPTAIMSSDEQFF. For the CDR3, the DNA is TGTGCCAGCTCACCCACAGCCATTATGTCCTCTGATGAGCAGTTCTTC.

CDR3 residues: CASRPTRDRVHEQYF. CDR3 bases: TGTGCCAGCAGACCAACCCGGGACAGGGTCCACGAGCAGTACTTC. V is TRBV6-5 and J is TRBJ2-7; TRBD1 matches at 9 bases. Germline values: CDR1 MNHEY, CDR2 SVGAGI. This CDR3 is 15 amino acids long. After removal of 6 bases from V and 5 bases from J, the junction contained 11 bases not matched to a gene.

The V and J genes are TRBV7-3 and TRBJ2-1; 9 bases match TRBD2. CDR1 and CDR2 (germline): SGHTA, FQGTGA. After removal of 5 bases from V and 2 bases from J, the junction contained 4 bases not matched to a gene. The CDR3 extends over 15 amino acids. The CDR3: CASSTSGGTYNEQFF. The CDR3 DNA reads TGTGCCAGCAGCACAAGCGGGGGGACCTACAATGAGCAGTTCTTC.

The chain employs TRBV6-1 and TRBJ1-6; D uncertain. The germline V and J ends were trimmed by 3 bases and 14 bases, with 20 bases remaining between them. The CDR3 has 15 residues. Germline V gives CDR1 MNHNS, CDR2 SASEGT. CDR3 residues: CASSEVGLGPEALHF. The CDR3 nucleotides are TGTGCCAGCAGTGAGGTAGGACTGGGCCCGGAGGCCCTCCACTTT.

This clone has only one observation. Here the CDR3 reads CASSLDRAGNTIYF. As DNA, the CDR3 is TGTGCCAGCTCCTTGGACAGGGCTGGAAACACCATATATTTT. The chain carries TRBV2 and TRBJ1-3; 8 bases are a match to TRBD1. V gave up 8 bases and J gave up 2 bases; unmatched junction bases: 5. Germline loops: CDR1 SNHLY, CDR2 FYNNEI. The CDR3 has 14 amino acids.

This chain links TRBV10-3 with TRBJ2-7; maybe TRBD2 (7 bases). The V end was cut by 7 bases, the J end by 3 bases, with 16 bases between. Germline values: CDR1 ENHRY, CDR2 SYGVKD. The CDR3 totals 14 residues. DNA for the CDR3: TGTGCCATCATGTCTGGGGGGGGCAACTACGAGCAGTACTTC. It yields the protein CAIMSGGGNYEQYF.

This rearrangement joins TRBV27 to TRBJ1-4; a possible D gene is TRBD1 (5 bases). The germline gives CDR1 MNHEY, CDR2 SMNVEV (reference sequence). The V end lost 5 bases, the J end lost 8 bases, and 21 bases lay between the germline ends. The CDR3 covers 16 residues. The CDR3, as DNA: TGTGCCAGCAGTCCCAACGGGGGAGGTCAAGACGAAAAACTGTTTTTT. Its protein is CASSPNGGGQDEKLFF. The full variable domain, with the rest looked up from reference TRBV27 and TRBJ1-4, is EAQVTQNPRYLITVTGKKLTVTCSQNMNHEYMSWYRQDPGLGLRQIYYSMNVEVTDKGDVPEGYKVSRKEKRNFPLILESPSPNQTSLYFCASSPNGGGQDEKLFFGSGTQLSVL.

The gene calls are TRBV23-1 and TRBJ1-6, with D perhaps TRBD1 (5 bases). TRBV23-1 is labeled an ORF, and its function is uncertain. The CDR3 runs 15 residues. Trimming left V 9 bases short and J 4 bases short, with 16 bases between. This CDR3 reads CASAPWGGYNSPLHF. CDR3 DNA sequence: TGCGCCAGTGCCCCTTGGGGCGGTTATAATTCACCCCTCCACTTT.

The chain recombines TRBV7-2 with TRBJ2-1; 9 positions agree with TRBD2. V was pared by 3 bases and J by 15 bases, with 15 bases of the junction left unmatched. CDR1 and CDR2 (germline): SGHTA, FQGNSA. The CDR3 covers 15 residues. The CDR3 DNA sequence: TGTGCCAGCAGCTTTAAAGCGGGGGGCCCCTCTGATCGGTTCTTC. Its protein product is CASSFKAGGPSDRFF.

This chain's CDR3 is CASSAHAWPREGSTEAFF. CDR3 nucleotides: TGTGCCAGCAGTGCCCACGCCTGGCCAAGGGAGGGGAGCACTGAAGCTTTCTTT. The chain is built from TRBV6-1 and TRBJ1-1; perhaps TRBD1 as D (5 bases). The CDR3 loop spans 18 amino acids. V lost 4 bases to trimming and J lost 4 bases, with 25 bases between them. Germline V gene data show CDR1 as MNHNS and CDR2 as SASEGT.

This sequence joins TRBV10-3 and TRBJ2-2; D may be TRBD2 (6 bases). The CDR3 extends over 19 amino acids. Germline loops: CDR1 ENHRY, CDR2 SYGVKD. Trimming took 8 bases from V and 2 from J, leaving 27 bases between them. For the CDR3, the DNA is TGTGCCATCCCCCCCCGGCAGGGTGGGGCGGGGAAAAACACCGGGGAGCTGTTTTTT. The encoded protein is CAIPPRQGGAGKNTGELFF.

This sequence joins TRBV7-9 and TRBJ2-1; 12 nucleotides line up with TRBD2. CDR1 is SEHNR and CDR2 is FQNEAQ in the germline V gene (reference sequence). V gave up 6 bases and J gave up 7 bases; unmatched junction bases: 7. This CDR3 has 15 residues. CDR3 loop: CASSPSTSGGNEQFF. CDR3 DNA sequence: TGTGCCAGCAGTCCTAGTACTAGCGGGGGGAATGAGCAGTTCTTC.

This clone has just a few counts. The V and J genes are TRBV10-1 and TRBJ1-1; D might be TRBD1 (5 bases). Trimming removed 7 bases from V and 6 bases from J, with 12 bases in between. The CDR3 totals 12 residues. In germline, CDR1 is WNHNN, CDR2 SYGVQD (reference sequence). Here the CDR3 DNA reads TGCGCCAGCATCGGGGGGAGTTCTGAAGCTTTCTTT. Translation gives CASIGGSSEAFF.

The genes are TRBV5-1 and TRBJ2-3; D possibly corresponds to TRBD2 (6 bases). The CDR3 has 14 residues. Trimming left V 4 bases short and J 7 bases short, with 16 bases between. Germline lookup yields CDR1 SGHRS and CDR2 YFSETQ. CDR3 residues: CASSRITSSNTQYF. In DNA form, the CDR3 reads TGCGCCAGCAGCCGGATCACTAGCAGTAATACGCAGTATTTT.

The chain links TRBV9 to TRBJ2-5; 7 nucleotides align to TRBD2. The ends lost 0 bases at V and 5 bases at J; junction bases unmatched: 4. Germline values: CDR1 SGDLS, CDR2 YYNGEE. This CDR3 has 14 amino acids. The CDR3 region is CASSVGEGLETQYF. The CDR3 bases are TGTGCCAGCAGCGTAGGGGAGGGCCTGGAGACCCAGTACTTC.

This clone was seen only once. Here the CDR3 reads CASSPGGPTGRGHNEQFF. CDR3 coding DNA: TGCGCCAGCAGCCCCGGGGGTCCCACCGGGAGAGGACACAATGAGCAGTTCTTC. The chain joins TRBV5-1 to TRBJ2-1; perhaps TRBD2 as D (6 bases). Germline CDR1 is SGHRS and CDR2 is YFSETQ. V dropped 4 bases and J dropped 5 bases, with 25 bases sitting between them. There are 18 residues in the CDR3.